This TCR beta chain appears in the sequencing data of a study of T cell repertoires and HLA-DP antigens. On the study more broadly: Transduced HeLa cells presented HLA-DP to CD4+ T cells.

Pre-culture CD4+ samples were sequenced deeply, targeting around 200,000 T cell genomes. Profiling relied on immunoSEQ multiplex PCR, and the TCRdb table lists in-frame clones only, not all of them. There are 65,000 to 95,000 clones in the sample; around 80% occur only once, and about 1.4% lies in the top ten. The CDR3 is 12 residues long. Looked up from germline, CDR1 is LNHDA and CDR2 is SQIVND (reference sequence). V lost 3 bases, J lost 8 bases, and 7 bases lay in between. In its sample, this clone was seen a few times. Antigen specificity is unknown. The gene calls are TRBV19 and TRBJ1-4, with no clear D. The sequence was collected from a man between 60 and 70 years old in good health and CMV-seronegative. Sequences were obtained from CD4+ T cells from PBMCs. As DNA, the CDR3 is TGTGCCAGTAGTATTCGGGAGGAAAAACTGTTTTTT. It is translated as CASSIREEKLFF.